One and the same sample provided the 30 T cell receptor beta chains below, sequenced in a study of shared clonotypes between healthy human individuals. Clones were sequenced by immunoSEQ multiplex PCR, and TCRdb holds only the in-frame ones, with some missing. The data hold 850,000 to 1,200,000 clones, with about 70% observed a single time. The sequencing input was memory CD4+ T cells sorted from blood. Subset defined: CD45RA-negative fraction. The receptors shown here come from a man between 18 and 29 years old in good health.

This chain joins TRBV30 and TRBJ2-1; D might be TRBD1 (5 bases). The CDR3 is 14 amino acids. V was clipped by 3 bases and J by 7 bases, with 16 bases between them. Germline V CDR1 and CDR2: GTSNPN, SVGIG (reference sequence). In nucleotides, the CDR3 is TGTGCCTGGAGCACAGGAATCGAAGCGAATGAGCAGTTCTTC. This gives the protein CAWSTGIEANEQFF. The entire variable domain, with the rest obtained from reference TRBV30 and TRBJ2-1, is as follows: SQTIHQWPATLVQPVGSPLSLECTVEGTSNPNLYWYRQAAGRGLQLLFYSVGIGQISSEVPQNLSASRPQDRQFILSSKKLLLSDSGFYLCAWSTGIEANEQFFGPGTRLTVL.

The V and J genes are TRBV15 and TRBJ2-4; D may match TRBD1 or TRBD2 (5 bases each). The CDR3 runs 16 residues. CDR1 is LNHNV, CDR2 YYDKDF, per germline (reference sequence). With 0 bases removed from V and 2 bases from J, the gap between germline ends came to 11 bases. The CDR3 protein is CATSRDQGESKNIQYF. In DNA, the CDR3 is TGTGCCACCAGCAGAGATCAAGGGGAGTCCAAAAACATTCAGTACTTC.

The V call is TRBV4-3, the J call TRBJ1-2; D is undetermined. Germline V gene lookup returns CDR1 LGHNA and CDR2 YSLEER. V gave up 0 bases and J gave up 3 bases, with 8 bases separating them. This CDR3 is built from 14 residues. CDR3: CASSQDRGDYGYTF. The CDR3, as DNA: TGCGCCAGCAGCCAAGACCGGGGAGACTATGGCTACACCTTC.

The CDR3 DNA sequence: TGTGCCAGCAGCTGGACGGGACAGGGGGAATACGAGCAGTACTTC. Encoded protein: CASSWTGQGEYEQYF. The chain combines TRBV7-2 with TRBJ2-7, with 11 bases fitting TRBD1. The CDR3 has 15 residues. V lost 4 bases, J lost 4 bases, and 6 bases stayed unmatched. Germline CDR1 SGHTA, CDR2 FQGNSA. Based on the CDR3 plus reference TRBV7-2 and TRBJ2-7, the full variable domain is GAGVSQSPSNKVTEKGKDVELRCDPISGHTALYWYRQSLGQGLEFLIYFQGNSAPDKSGLPSDRFSAERTGGSVSTLTIQRTQQEDSAVYLCASSWTGQGEYEQYFGPGTRLTVT.

The chain recombines TRBV5-1 with TRBJ2-2; D perhaps matches TRBD1 (5 bases). Trimming removed 2 bases at V and 0 bases at J, with 8 bases between. This CDR3 comprises 15 residues. The V gene's germline CDR1 is SGHRS and CDR2 YFSETQ. The CDR3 coding sequence is TGCGCCAGCAGCTTACAGGTCCCGAACACCGGGGAGCTGTTTTTT. The encoded protein is CASSLQVPNTGELFF.

V is TRBV18 and J is TRBJ2-2; tentatively, D is TRBD1 or TRBD2 (5 bases each). V shed 4 bases and J shed 1 base, with 13 bases lying between them. In germline, CDR1 is KGHSH, CDR2 LQKENI. This CDR3 is 16 amino acids long. For the CDR3, the DNA is TGTGCCAGCTCACGAACTCGGGACGGGAACACCGGGGAGCTGTTTTTT. Residues: CASSRTRDGNTGELFF.

This chain joins TRBV5-1 and TRBJ2-5; the D gene is possibly TRBD2 (6 bases). The V end lost 2 bases, the J end lost 5 bases, and 13 bases lay between the germline ends. CDR1 SGHRS and CDR2 YFSETQ come from the germline V gene. The CDR3 is 14 residues long. The CDR3 bases are TGCGCCAGCAGCTTTACCGGGGGTGTGGAGACCCAGTACTTC. Amino acids: CASSFTGGVETQYF.

The chain couples TRBV4-3 to TRBJ2-1; TRBD1 agrees at 10 bases. Germline V lookup: CDR1 LGHNA, CDR2 YSLEER. J lost 9 bases, V lost 1 base, and 9 bases had no gene match. CDR3 length: 16 amino acids. The CDR3 loop is CASSQGGTGDRGEQFF. CDR3 sequence (DNA): TGCGCCAGCAGCCAAGGGGGGACAGGGGATAGGGGTGAGCAGTTCTTC.

On this clone: Other DNA sequences of this sample code for an identical CDR3. The J gene is TRBJ2-3, the V gene TRBV5-1; possibly TRBD1 for D (5 bases). The CDR3 covers 14 residues. Germline CDR1 is SGHRS and CDR2 is YFSETQ. V was cut by 0 bases and J by 4 bases, with 9 bases left in between. CDR3 sequence: CASSLAGQADTQYF. CDR3 nucleotide sequence: TGCGCCAGCAGCTTGGCCGGACAAGCAGATACGCAGTATTTT.

The chain couples TRBV29-1 to TRBJ1-2; TRBD1 aligns across 8 bases. V shed 4 bases, J shed 14 bases, and the junction held 9 bases outside the gene matches. The germline V gene has CDR1 SQVTM and CDR2 ANQGSEA. This CDR3 comprises 11 residues. Here the CDR3 DNA reads TGCAGCGTTGGCGGGACAGGCACTGGTACCTTC. It specifies CSVGGTGTGTF.

The table lists this clone with many counts. The chain combines TRBV11-3 with TRBJ2-3; 13 nucleotides agree with TRBD2. This CDR3 spans 16 amino acids. Per the germline V gene, CDR1 is SGHNT and CDR2 is YENEEA. Trimming removed 4 bases from V and 5 bases from J; junction bases left unmatched: 6. The CDR3 loop is CASSSGGLAGKDTQYF. CDR3 in DNA: TGTGCCAGCAGCTCAGGGGGACTAGCGGGGAAAGATACGCAGTATTTT.

The rearrangement uses TRBV5-1 and TRBJ2-7; tentatively, D is TRBD2 (6 bases). Per germline, CDR1 SGHRS and CDR2 YFSETQ. V was cut by 4 bases and J by 3 bases, with 17 bases left in between. The CDR3 runs 15 residues. In nucleotides, the CDR3 is TGCGCCAGCAGCCCGGAGGCAGGGAGGTTCTACGAGCAGTACTTC. Translating gives CASSPEAGRFYEQYF.

The V gene is TRBV28, the J gene TRBJ2-7; D remains unclear. Germline V gene lookup returns CDR1 MDHEN and CDR2 SYDVKM. Between the trimmed V and J ends, which lost 6 bases and 0 bases, there was a span of 15 bases. This CDR3 region has 15 residues. The DNA of the CDR3 is TGTGCCAGCAGGATGGGTAGTGGTAACTCCTACGAGCAGTACTTC. This encodes CASRMGSGNSYEQYF. The whole variable domain, remainder taken from reference TRBV28 and TRBJ2-7, is DVKVTQSSRYLVKRTGEKVFLECVQDMDHENMFWYRQDPGLGLRLIYFSYDVKMKEKGDIPEGYSVSREKKERFSLILESASTNQTSMYLCASRMGSGNSYEQYFGPGTRLTVT.

This chain joins TRBV28 and TRBJ1-6; D is undetermined. The V end was cut by 8 bases, the J end by 6 bases, with 11 bases between. From germline, CDR1 is MDHEN and CDR2 SYDVKM. The CDR3 totals 13 residues. CDR3 amino acids: CASLSLFNSPLHF. The CDR3 DNA reads TGTGCCAGCCTCAGCCTCTTTAATTCACCCCTCCACTTT.

The chain employs TRBV19 and TRBJ2-2; D may be TRBD2 (6 bases). The CDR3 spans 15 residues. The V end lost 6 bases, the J end lost 3 bases, and 14 bases lay between the germline ends. CDR1 and CDR2 (germline): LNHDA, SQIVND (reference sequence). The CDR3 DNA reads TGTGCCAGTAGACTGGAGGGGCGGGACACCGGGGAGCTGTTTTTT. It encodes CASRLEGRDTGELFF.

There are many counts of this clone. The rearrangement links TRBV6-6 to TRBJ1-5; maybe TRBD1 (5 bases). V lost 10 bases and J 0 bases, leaving 10 bases between the germline ends. This CDR3 has 13 amino acids. The germline CDR1 and CDR2 sequences are MNHNY and SVGAGI (reference sequence). The CDR3 protein is CATGTDSNQPQHF. The DNA of the CDR3 is TGTGCCACCGGGACGGATAGCAATCAGCCCCAGCATTTT.

Concerning this clone: This may stem from a read error, because a much larger clone lies one nucleotide away. V and J are TRBV5-4 and TRBJ1-2, with TRBD1 identical over 7 bases. Per germline, CDR1 SGHNT and CDR2 YYREEE (reference sequence). V lost 4 bases to trimming and J lost 2 bases; unmatched junction nucleotides: 5. This CDR3 spans 14 amino acids. DNA for the CDR3: TGTGCCAGCAGCCCCCAGACAGGGAACTATGGCTACACCTTC. Translated: CASSPQTGNYGYTF.

The V gene is TRBV9, the J gene TRBJ2-5; D not certain. The CDR3 length is 13 residues. Per germline, CDR1 SGDLS and CDR2 YYNGEE. The V gene lost 0 bases and the J gene lost 5 bases, with 8 bases spanning the gap. CDR3 sequence (DNA): TGTGCCAGCAGCGTAGGGGTGTGGGAGACCCAGTACTTC. Its protein product is CASSVGVWETQYF.

This rearrangement joins TRBV5-1 to TRBJ2-7; TRBD2 might be the D (6 bases). Germline-derived CDR1 and CDR2 are SGHRS and YFSETQ. V dropped 0 bases and J dropped 3 bases, with 25 bases sitting between them. The CDR3 runs 19 residues. Here the CDR3 DNA reads TGCGCCAGCAGCTTGGCTTCGAATGCGAGGGAGGCTCTCTACTACGAGCAGTACTTC. It encodes CASSLASNAREALYYEQYF.

This chain uses TRBV7-2 with TRBJ2-3; D not certain. Germline V gene sequence: CDR1 SGHTA, CDR2 FQGNSA. This CDR3 has 14 amino acids. Trimming cost V 7 bases and J 1 base, with 12 bases left between them. The CDR3 DNA is TGTGCCAGCACCTACCTTGATGGCACAGATACGCAGTATTTT. This gives the protein CASTYLDGTDTQYF.

Of note for this clone: This same CDR3 is encoded by further DNA sequences in the sample. The rearrangement links TRBV11-2 to TRBJ2-2, with D perhaps matching TRBD2 (6 bases). CDR3 length equals 13 residues. Trimming left V 5 bases short and J 4 bases short, with 8 bases between. Germline V lookup: CDR1 SGHAT, CDR2 FQNNGV. CDR3 sequence: CASSPAGTGELFF. In DNA, the CDR3 is TGTGCCAGCAGCCCAGCGGGCACCGGGGAGCTGTTTTTT.

As regards this clone: The same CDR3 is also encoded by other DNA sequences in this sample. The chain joins TRBV9 to TRBJ1-6; no reliable D call. The length of the CDR3 is 13 residues. In germline, CDR1 is SGDLS, CDR2 YYNGEE. The V end was cut by 2 bases, the J end by 7 bases, with 7 bases between. Written as DNA, the CDR3 is TGTGCCAGCAGCGTGGGCCCCAATTCACCCCTCCACTTT. It encodes CASSVGPNSPLHF.

This clone has a single count. The chain is built from TRBV30 and TRBJ2-3; D gene ambiguous. Germline CDR1 and CDR2: GTSNPN and SVGIG (reference sequence). V was cut by 3 bases and J by 0 bases, with 10 bases left in between. This CDR3 is 14 amino acids long. CDR3 nucleotides: TGTGCCTGGAGGGGCGTCCCTAGCACAGATACGCAGTATTTT. Translated, it gives CAWRGVPSTDTQYF.

The V gene is TRBV10-3, the J gene TRBJ2-7, with 7 bases aligning to TRBD1. J lost 2 bases, V lost 2 bases, and 6 bases had no gene match. CDR1 and CDR2 from the germline V gene are ENHRY and SYGVKD. CDR3 size: 15 residues. Here the CDR3 DNA reads TGTGCCATCAGTGAGCGGGACAGAATAGCCTACGAGCAGTACTTC. This sequence encodes CAISERDRIAYEQYF.

The chain recombines TRBV6-6 with TRBJ1-5, with D perhaps matching TRBD1 (5 bases). V gave up 4 bases and J gave up 0 bases, with 10 bases separating them. Germline CDR1 MNHNY, CDR2 SVGAGI (reference sequence). This CDR3 has 15 residues. The DNA for the CDR3 is TGTGCCAGCAGTTTTCAGGGTATTAGCAATCAGCCCCAGCATTTT. Translation gives CASSFQGISNQPQHF.

This chain connects TRBV29-1 to TRBJ2-6; no reliable D call. This CDR3 contains 11 residues. Germline V lookup: CDR1 SQVTM, CDR2 ANQGSEA. V lost 4 bases and J 4 bases, leaving 2 bases between the germline ends. Written as DNA, the CDR3 is TGCAGCGTTGTAGGGGCCAACGTCCTGACTTTC. Its protein product is CSVVGANVLTF.

V usage is TRBV30 and J usage is TRBJ1-4; 7 bases map to TRBD1. Germline V lookup: CDR1 GTSNPN, CDR2 SVGIG (reference sequence). The CDR3 has 15 residues. V lost 3 bases to trimming and J lost 5 bases; unmatched junction nucleotides: 9. CDR3 DNA: TGTGCCTGGAGCGCTCCGGGACAGAGAAATGAAAAACTGTTTTTT. Translating it yields CAWSAPGQRNEKLFF.

V is TRBV5-8 and J is TRBJ2-1, with unresolved D. The length of the CDR3 is 14 residues. Germline CDR1 reads SGHTS; CDR2 reads YDEGEE. The ends were cut back, 4 bases at V and 7 bases at J, with 15 bases in the middle. CDR3 nucleotide sequence: TGTGCCAGCAGCGCACAAGGGCCCGGTAATGAGCAGTTCTTC. Its translation: CASSAQGPGNEQFF.

The gene calls are TRBV5-1 and TRBJ2-5, with D maybe TRBD1 (6 bases). Germline lookup yields CDR1 SGHRS and CDR2 YFSETQ. Trimming took 4 bases from V and 4 from J, leaving 17 bases between them. The CDR3 length is 15 residues. CDR3 sequence reads: CASSKYREFLETQYF. CDR3 nucleotide sequence: TGCGCCAGCAGCAAATACAGGGAATTTTTAGAGACCCAGTACTTC.

The CDR3 sequence: CASSLGPQETQYF. Written as DNA, the CDR3 is TGTGCCAGCAGCTTGGGGCCGCAAGAGACCCAGTACTTC. The chain carries TRBV5-4 and TRBJ2-5, with D unresolved. Germline CDR1 and CDR2: SGHNT and YYREEE (reference sequence). This CDR3 comprises 13 residues. Between the trimmed V and J ends, which lost 0 bases and 2 bases, there was a span of 5 bases.